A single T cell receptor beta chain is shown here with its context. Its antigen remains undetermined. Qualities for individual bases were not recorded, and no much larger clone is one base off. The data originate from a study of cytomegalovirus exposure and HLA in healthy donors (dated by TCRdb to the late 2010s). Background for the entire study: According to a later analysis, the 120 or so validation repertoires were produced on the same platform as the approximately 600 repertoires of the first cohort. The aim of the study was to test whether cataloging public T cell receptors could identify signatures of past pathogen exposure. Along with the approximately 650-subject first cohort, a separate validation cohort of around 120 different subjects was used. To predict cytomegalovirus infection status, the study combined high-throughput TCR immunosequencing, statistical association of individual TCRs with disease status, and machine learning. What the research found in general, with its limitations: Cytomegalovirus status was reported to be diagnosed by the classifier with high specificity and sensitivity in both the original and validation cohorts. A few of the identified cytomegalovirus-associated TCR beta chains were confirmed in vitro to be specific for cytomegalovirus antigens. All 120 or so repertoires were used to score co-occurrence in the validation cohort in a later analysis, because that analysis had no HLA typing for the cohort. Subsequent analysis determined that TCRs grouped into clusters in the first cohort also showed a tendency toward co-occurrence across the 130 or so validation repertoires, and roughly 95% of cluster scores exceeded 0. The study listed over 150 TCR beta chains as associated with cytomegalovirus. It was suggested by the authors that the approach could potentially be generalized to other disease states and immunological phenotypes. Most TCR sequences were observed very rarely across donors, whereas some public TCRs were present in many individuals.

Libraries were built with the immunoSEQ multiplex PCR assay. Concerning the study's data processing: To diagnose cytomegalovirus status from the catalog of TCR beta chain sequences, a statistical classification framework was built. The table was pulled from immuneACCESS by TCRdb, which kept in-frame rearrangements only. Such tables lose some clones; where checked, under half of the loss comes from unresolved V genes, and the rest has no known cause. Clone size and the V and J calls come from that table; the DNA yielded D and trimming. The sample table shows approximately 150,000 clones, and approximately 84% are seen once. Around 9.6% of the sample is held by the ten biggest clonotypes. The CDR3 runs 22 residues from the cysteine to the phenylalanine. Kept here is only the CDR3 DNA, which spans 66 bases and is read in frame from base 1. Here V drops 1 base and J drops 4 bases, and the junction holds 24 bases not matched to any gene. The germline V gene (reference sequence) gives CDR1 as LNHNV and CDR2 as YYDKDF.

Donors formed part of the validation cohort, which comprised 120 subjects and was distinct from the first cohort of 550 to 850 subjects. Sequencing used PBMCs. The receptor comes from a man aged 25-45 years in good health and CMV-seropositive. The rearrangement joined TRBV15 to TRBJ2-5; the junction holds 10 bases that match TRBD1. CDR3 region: CATSRGPIPGQGELLPSETQYF. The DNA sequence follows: TGTGCCACCAGCAGAGGCCCTATTCCCGGACAGGGGGAACTTTTACCATCAGAGACCCAGTACTTC. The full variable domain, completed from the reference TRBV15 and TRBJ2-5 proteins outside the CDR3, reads DAMVIQNPRYQVTQFGKPVTLSCSQTLNHNVMYWYQQKSSQAPKLLFHYYDKDFNNEADTPDNFQSRRPNTSFCFLDIRSPGLGDTAMYLCATSRGPIPGQGELLPSETQYFGPGTRLLVL.